A selection of T cell receptor beta chains follows, all from one sample in a study of blood T cell repertoires in COVID-19. Repertoires were generated with immunoSEQ multiplex PCR, while TCRdb's copy carries only in-frame clones and drops some. This sample has about 230,000 clones, with 84% found just once. The sequenced sample consisted of peripheral blood. These receptor sequences come from a woman of 80 years or more with active or convalescent COVID-19. Both conserved end residues are part of each CDR3. Each record gives: J gene, V gene, CDR3 protein.

>TRBJ1-5|TRBV2
CASSPRVNNQPQHF
>TRBJ2-1|TRBV27
CASTPDFLANHEQFF
>TRBJ2-7|TRBV6-5
CASRRWEGTYEQYF
>TRBJ1-1|TRBV3-1/TRBV3-2
CASSRNQGGGEAFF
>TRBJ2-3|TRBV6-4
CASSIGGTYTQYF
>TRBJ1-4|TRBV5-4
CASSTRGKLFF
>TRBJ1-5|TRBV30
CAWSKGGNQPQHF
>TRBJ1-5|TRBV15
CATRNSRTFSNQPQHF
>TRBJ2-3|TRBV6-2/TRBV6-3
CASSYSSGDTDTQYF
>TRBJ2-7|TRBV2
CASRPWTYEQYF
>TRBJ1-6|TRBV27
CARKAPSYNSPLHF
>TRBJ2-2|TRBV7-9
CASSQRQGELFF
>TRBJ2-7|TRBV20-1
CSASRQSYEQYF
>TRBJ1-1|TRBV27
CASSLEGAPTEAFF
>TRBJ2-1|TRBV6-1
CASSEFRTGSSYNEQFF
>TRBJ2-3|TRBV7-2
CASSFTVGGGRRTDTQYF
>TRBJ2-3|TRBV3-1/TRBV3-2
CASNPRRRQTSGVTDTQYF
>TRBJ1-2|TRBV3-1/TRBV3-2
CASSPVGGTNYGYTF
>TRBJ2-7|TRBV6-2/TRBV6-3
CASSYSGRTISYEQYF
>TRBJ2-6|TRBV23-1
CASTIQGAGSGANVLTF
>TRBJ2-5|TRBV5-1
CASSPGLAENQEPQYF
>TRBJ1-5|TRBV5-5
CASSLGGAGQPQHF
>TRBJ2-3|TRBV7-2
CASNRGESTDTQYF